This T cell receptor (beta chain) was identified during a study of T cells in Graves' hyperthyroidism and ophthalmopathy. In germline, CDR1 is SNHLY, CDR2 FYNNEI. Trimming took off 6 bases at V and 6 bases at J, with 18 bases between the two ends. The CDR3 consists of 15 residues. From RNA transcripts, TCR beta CDR3 regions were amplified. The HTBI set primed first-round TCR CDR3 RT-PCR. TCRdb passed the multiplex PCR reads through MiXCR, listing each CDR3 protein once. The top ten hold about 9.1% of the sample, which has about 360,000 distinct CDR3 sequences, roughly 13% seen once. The TCR originated in a woman younger than 35 with Graves' hyperthyroidism. Sequences were obtained from blood. This sequence joins TRBV2 and TRBJ2-4; TRBD1 might be the D (5 bases). The DNA for the CDR3 is TGTGCCAGCAGCTTATTTCTGACAGAGGTAAACATTCAGTACTTC. Encoded protein: CASSLFLTEVNIQYF. The full variable domain, rest sourced from reference TRBV2 and TRBJ2-4, is EPEVTQTPSHQVTQMGQEVILRCVPISNHLYFYWYRQILGQKVEFLVSFYNNEISEKSEIFDDQFSVERPDGSNFTLKIRSTKLEDSAMYFCASSLFLTEVNIQYFGAGTRLSVL.